This T cell receptor (beta chain) derives from a study of patients with pleural tuberculosis. This clonotype was detected many times. TCRdb processed the reads anew with MiXCR; each CDR3 protein has one entry. The table has around 50,000 distinct CDR3 sequences, about 7.3% seen once. The sequence derives from a human donor with pleural tuberculosis.

CDR3 amino acids: CASSLTSVNNEQFF. The CDR3 DNA sequence: TGTGCCAGCAGTCTGACTAGCGTGAACAATGAGCAGTTCTTC. V and J are TRBV6-1 and TRBJ2-1; TRBD2 aligns across 8 bases. This CDR3 spans 14 amino acids. The germline V gene encodes CDR1 MNHNS and CDR2 SASEGT. Trimming cost V 5 bases and J 5 bases; bases outside gene matches: 5.